The following is a TCR beta chain sequence with its context. The data derive from a study of blood T cell repertoires in COVID-19. There are 15 residues in the CDR3. The germline V gene has CDR1 SEHNR and CDR2 FQNEAQ (reference sequence). The V and J ends lost 2 bases and 4 bases, in that order; junction bases with no gene match: 3. The table came from immunoSEQ multiplex PCR; TCRdb's copy has only in-frame clones and leaves some out. In the table there are hundreds of thousands of clones, roughly 84% of which are singletons. This receptor was taken from a woman in her forties who had recovered from COVID-19. Sequenced material: peripheral blood. The genes are TRBV7-9 and TRBJ2-5; 11 nucleotides match TRBD2. The CDR3 is CASSLWLAGGETQYF. The DNA for the CDR3 is TGTGCCAGCAGCTTATGGCTAGCGGGGGGAGAGACCCAGTACTTC.